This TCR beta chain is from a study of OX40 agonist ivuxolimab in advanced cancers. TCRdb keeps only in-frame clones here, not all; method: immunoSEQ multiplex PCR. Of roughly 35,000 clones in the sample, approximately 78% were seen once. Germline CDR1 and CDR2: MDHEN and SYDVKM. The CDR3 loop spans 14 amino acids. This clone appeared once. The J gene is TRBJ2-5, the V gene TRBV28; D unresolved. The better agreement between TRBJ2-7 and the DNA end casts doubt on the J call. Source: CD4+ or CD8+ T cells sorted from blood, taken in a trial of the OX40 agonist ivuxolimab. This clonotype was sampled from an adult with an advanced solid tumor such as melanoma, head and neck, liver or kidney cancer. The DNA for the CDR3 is TGTGCCAGCAGCCCCACCAGTGCCTACTACGAGCAGTACTTC. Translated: CASSPTSAYYEQYF.